A single sample is the source of the 10 T cell receptor beta chains below, sequenced in a study of blood T cell repertoires in COVID-19. This table comes from immunoSEQ multiplex PCR, and its TCRdb copy is limited to in-frame clones, with some not included. The table includes under 500,000 clones, around 89% detected once. Material for sequencing was peripheral blood. These TCRs come from a woman in her 30s with acute or convalescent COVID-19.

The chain uses TRBV5-6 and TRBJ1-2, with unresolved D. The CDR3 is 13 amino acids. CDR1 and CDR2 from the germline V gene are SGHDT and YYEEEE. V lost 4 bases and J lost 4, with 11 bases in between. The CDR3 spells CASSTTSLYGYTF. In nucleotides, the CDR3 is TGTGCCAGCAGCACCACATCTCTCTATGGCTACACCTTC. The variable domain in full, with the rest retrieved from reference TRBV5-6 and TRBJ1-2, is DAGVTQSPTHLIKTRGQQVTLRCSPKSGHDTVSWYQQALGQGPQFIFQYYEEEERQRGNFPDRFSGHQFPNYSSELNVNALLLGDSALYLCASSTTSLYGYTFGSGTRLTVV.

The chain has TRBV7-9 and TRBJ1-2, with 7 bases lining up with TRBD1. The V segment lost 6 bases and the J segment 4 bases; nucleotides outside the gene matches: 5. This CDR3 region has 13 residues. Germline values: CDR1 SEHNR, CDR2 FQNEAQ (reference sequence). CDR3 sequence: CASSGDSFYGYTF. The CDR3, as DNA: TGTGCCAGCAGTGGGGACAGCTTCTATGGCTACACCTTC.

The chain carries TRBV29-1 and TRBJ1-1, with D possibly matching TRBD1 (5 bases). Germline CDR1 is SQVTM and CDR2 is ANQGSEA. CDR3 length: 13 residues. With 6 bases removed from V and 13 bases from J, the gap between germline ends came to 24 bases. The CDR3 DNA reads TGCAGCGTGCAACTCGGGGGTAGGGAGATTGGTTTCTTT. It translates to CSVQLGGREIGFF.

V and J are TRBV7-8 and TRBJ1-2, with TRBD1 identical over 10 bases. This CDR3 comprises 17 residues. Germline CDR1 and CDR2: SGHVS and FQNEAQ. Losses at the gene ends were 5 bases for V and 0 bases for J; bases not matched to a gene: 9. CDR3 sequence: CASSHGTGVQANYGYTF. The CDR3, as DNA: TGTGCCAGCAGCCACGGGACAGGGGTTCAGGCTAACTATGGCTACACCTTC.

The gene calls are TRBV5-4 and TRBJ2-7, with a weak D call TRBD2 (6 bases). The CDR3 covers 14 residues. Germline V CDR1 and CDR2: SGHNT, YYREEE (reference sequence). Trimming took off 3 bases at V and 2 bases at J, with 12 bases between the two ends. In nucleotides, the CDR3 is TGTGCCAGCAGCTACTCTAGCGACCCCTACGAGCAGTACTTC. This gives the protein CASSYSSDPYEQYF.

The chain uses TRBV30 and TRBJ2-7; a weak D match, TRBD2 (6 bases). V lost 5 bases to trimming and J lost 4 bases, with 12 bases between them. The CDR3 is 12 residues long. The V gene's germline CDR1 is GTSNPN and CDR2 SVGIG (reference sequence). The CDR3 loop reads CAWGGDFYEQYF. The CDR3 DNA reads as TGTGCCTGGGGCGGGGACTTTTACGAGCAGTACTTC.

The table lists this clone with a count of one. The chain employs TRBV11-3 and TRBJ2-2; weak D call: TRBD2 (6 bases). Per germline, CDR1 SGHNT and CDR2 YENEEA. Trimming cost V 6 bases and J 2 bases, with 13 bases left between them. The CDR3 consists of 15 residues. CDR3 sequence (DNA): TGTGCCAGCAGTCTCGACGGACTAAACACCGGGGAGCTGTTTTTT. Encoded protein: CASSLDGLNTGELFF.

As DNA, the CDR3 is TGTGCCAGCAGCTTAGATGCGGGGCCGAGTACTGAAGCTTTCTTT. It codes for CASSLDAGPSTEAFF. The genes are TRBV7-9 and TRBJ1-1; tentatively, D is TRBD1 (5 bases). Trimming stripped 1 base from V and 5 bases from J, with 14 bases between. The CDR3 contains 15 residues. From germline, CDR1 is SEHNR and CDR2 FQNEAQ (reference sequence).

With regard to this clone: Other DNA sequences in this specimen translate into the identical CDR3. The chain carries TRBV9 and TRBJ2-5; 11 bases are shared with TRBD2. V was pared by 4 bases and J by 2 bases, with 4 bases of the junction left unmatched. The germline V gene encodes CDR1 SGDLS and CDR2 YYNGEE. The CDR3 covers 15 residues. DNA of the CDR3: TGTGCCAGCAGCAGCGGGACTAGCGGACAAGAGACCCAGTACTTC. It translates to CASSSGTSGQETQYF. The full variable domain, with the rest looked up from reference TRBV9 and TRBJ2-5, is DSGVTQTPKHLITATGQRVTLRCSPRSGDLSVYWYQQSLDQGLQFLIQYYNGEERAKGNILERFSAQQFPDLHSELNLSSLELGDSALYFCASSSGTSGQETQYFGPGTRLLVL.

This rearrangement joins TRBV5-1 to TRBJ2-3; 8 nucleotides line up with TRBD2. Germline V gene lookup returns CDR1 SGHRS and CDR2 YFSETQ. CDR3 length: 14 amino acids. V was clipped by 6 bases and J by 1 base; unmatched bases: 4. The CDR3 DNA is TGCGCCAGCACTACGGGGGGGCGCACAGATACGCAGTATTTT. This gives the protein CASTTGGRTDTQYF.